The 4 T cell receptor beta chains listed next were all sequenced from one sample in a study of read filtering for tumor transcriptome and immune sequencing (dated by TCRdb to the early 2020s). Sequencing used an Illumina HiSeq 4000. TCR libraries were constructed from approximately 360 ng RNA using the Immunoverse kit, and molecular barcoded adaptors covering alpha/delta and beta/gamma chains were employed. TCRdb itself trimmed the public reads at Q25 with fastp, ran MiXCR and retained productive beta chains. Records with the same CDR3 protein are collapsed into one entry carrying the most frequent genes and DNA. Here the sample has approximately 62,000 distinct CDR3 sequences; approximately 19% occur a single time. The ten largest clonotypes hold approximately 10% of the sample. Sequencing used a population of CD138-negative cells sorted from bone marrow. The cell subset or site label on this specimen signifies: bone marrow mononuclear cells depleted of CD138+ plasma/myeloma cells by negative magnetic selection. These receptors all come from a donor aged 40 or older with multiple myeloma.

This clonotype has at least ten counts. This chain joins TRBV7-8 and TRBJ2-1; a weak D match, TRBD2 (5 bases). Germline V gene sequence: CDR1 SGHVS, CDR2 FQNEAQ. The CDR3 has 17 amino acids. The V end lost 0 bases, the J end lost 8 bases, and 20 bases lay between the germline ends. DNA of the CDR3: TGTGCCAGCAGCTTAGCTGGTTGGACTTCGGTCCTGGATGAGCAGTTCTTC. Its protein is CASSLAGWTSVLDEQFF.

For the CDR3, the DNA is TGTGCCAGCAGCCTCCTCCCGGTAACTGGGGCCAACGTCCTGACTTTC. It yields the protein CASSLLPVTGANVLTF. The chain employs TRBV14 and TRBJ2-6; D gene unclear. Between the trimmed V and J ends, which lost 4 bases and 2 bases, there was a span of 12 bases. The CDR3 runs 16 residues. Germline V CDR1 and CDR2: SGHDN, FVKESK.

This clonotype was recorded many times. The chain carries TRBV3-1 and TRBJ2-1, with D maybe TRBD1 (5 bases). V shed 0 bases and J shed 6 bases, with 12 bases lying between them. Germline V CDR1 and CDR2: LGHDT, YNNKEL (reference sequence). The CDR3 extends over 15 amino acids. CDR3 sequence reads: CASSQDHLGPNEQFF. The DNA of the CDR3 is TGTGCCAGCAGCCAAGATCACTTGGGGCCCAATGAGCAGTTCTTC.

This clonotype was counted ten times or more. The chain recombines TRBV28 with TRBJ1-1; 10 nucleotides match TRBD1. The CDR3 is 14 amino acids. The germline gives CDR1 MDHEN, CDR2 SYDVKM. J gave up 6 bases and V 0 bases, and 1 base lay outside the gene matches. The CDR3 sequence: CASSLWGTGAEAFF. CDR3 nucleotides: TGTGCCAGCAGTTTATGGGGGACAGGGGCTGAAGCTTTCTTT.